This TCR beta chain was sequenced for a study of tumor-infiltrating lymphocytes in primary liver carcinoma. At the level of the study: Patients diagnosed with primary liver carcinoma received treatment through surgical resection. Sample yields of productive TCRbeta reads, ranging from roughly 3.65 to 7.13 million, were similar across tissue types. General study findings and limits: Tumors carried a top-250-clone fraction significantly exceeding that of blood (p = 0.039). Since sampling was bulk and unsorted, CD4+ and CD8+ repertoires were not compared.

Turning to this clonotype: As yet, its antigen is unknown. Without the conserved terminal phenylalanine or tryptophan, this CDR3 likely stems from a read error.

Germline DNA was extracted too, while blood RNA derived from unsorted whole blood. With around 490 ng total RNA as template and a constant-region primer, TCR beta cDNA was made. Each TCR beta library was derived from three nested multiplex PCR rounds that employed slightly modified ARM-PCR. TCRdb analysed the multiplex PCR reads with MiXCR anew, one entry per CDR3 protein. The data show almost 200,000 distinct CDR3 sequences, with roughly two thirds seen just once and 6% to 8.5% held by the top ten. The receptor comes from a woman in her sixties or seventies with primary liver carcinoma and hepatitis B virus infection. The sequencing input was peripheral blood.

CDR3 in DNA: TGTGCCAGCAGCGTCCTCCGGGTCAGGGGAACCTACGAGCAGTACTTA. Amino acid sequence: CASSVLRVRGTYEQYL. The chain uses TRBV11-2 and TRBJ2-7, with D possibly matching TRBD1 (6 bases). V shed 5 bases and J shed 2 bases, with 19 bases lying between them. The germline gives CDR1 SGHAT, CDR2 FQNNGV. This CDR3 region has 16 residues.